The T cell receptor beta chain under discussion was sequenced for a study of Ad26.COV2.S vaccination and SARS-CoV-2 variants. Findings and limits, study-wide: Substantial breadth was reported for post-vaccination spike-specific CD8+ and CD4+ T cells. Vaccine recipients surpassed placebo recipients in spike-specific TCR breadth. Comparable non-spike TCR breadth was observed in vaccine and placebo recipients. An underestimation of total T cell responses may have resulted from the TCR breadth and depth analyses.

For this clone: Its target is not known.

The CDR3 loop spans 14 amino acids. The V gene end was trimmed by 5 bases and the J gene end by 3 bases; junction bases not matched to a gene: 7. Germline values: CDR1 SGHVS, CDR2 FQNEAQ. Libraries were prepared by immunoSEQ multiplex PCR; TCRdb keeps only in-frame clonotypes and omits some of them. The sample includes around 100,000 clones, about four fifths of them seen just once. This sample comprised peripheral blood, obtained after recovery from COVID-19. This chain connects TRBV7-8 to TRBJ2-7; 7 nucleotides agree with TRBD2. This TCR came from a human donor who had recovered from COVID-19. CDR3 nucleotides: TGTGCCAGCAGCCAGCCCCCGGGGGGCTACGAGCAGTACTTC. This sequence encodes CASSQPPGGYEQYF.